The 6 T cell receptor beta chains reported below all come from one sample, sequenced in a study of cytomegalovirus exposure and HLA in healthy donors. Libraries were prepared by immunoSEQ multiplex PCR; TCRdb keeps only in-frame clonotypes and omits some of them. The sample includes 220,000 or so clones, over 65% of them seen just once. The sample comprised PBMCs. These receptor sequences come from a woman aged 18-35 years in good health and CMV-seronegative.

Only one count was recorded for this clone. For the CDR3, the DNA is TGCAGCGTTGAAGAGGGAGCTTACGAGCAGTACTTC. Protein sequence: CSVEEGAYEQYF. The chain is built from TRBV29-1 and TRBJ2-7; possible D gene TRBD2, 5 bases. CDR1 is SQVTM, CDR2 ANQGSEA, per germline. This CDR3 is 12 amino acids long. Trimming stripped 0 bases from V and 4 bases from J, with 7 bases between.

This rearrangement joins TRBV27 to TRBJ2-1; 8 nucleotides match TRBD2. The CDR3 length is 14 residues. V lost 6 bases and J lost 6; bases outside the gene matches: 7. Germline-derived CDR1 and CDR2 are MNHEY and SMNVEV (reference sequence). The CDR3 region is CASRLRTSSNEQFF. The CDR3 DNA reads TGTGCCAGCAGACTTAGGACTAGCTCCAATGAGCAGTTCTTC.

In this sample, this clone turned up a few times. The V call is TRBV2, the J call TRBJ1-5, with D possibly matching TRBD1 (5 bases). Per the germline V gene, CDR1 is SNHLY and CDR2 is FYNNEI. V was trimmed by 8 bases and J by 11 bases, leaving 19 bases between them. This CDR3 region has 13 residues. CDR3 in DNA: TGTGCCAGCGGACGACAGAGCTCCTCGGCCCAGCATTTT. This codes for CASGRQSSSAQHF.

The CDR3 DNA is TGTGCCAGCAGTTTATGGGGCTGGGCTAACTATGGCTACACCTTC. Encoded protein: CASSLWGWANYGYTF. The chain uses TRBV28 and TRBJ1-2; D not certain. V lost 0 bases and J lost 0, with 8 bases in between. The germline V gene encodes CDR1 MDHEN and CDR2 SYDVKM. The CDR3 consists of 15 residues.

The CDR3 DNA reads as TGTGCCAGCAGCTCCGGCCCGTTTGGGACAGGGGCCAAAAACATTCAGTACTTC. It yields the protein CASSSGPFGTGAKNIQYF. The rearrangement joins TRBV7-2 to TRBJ2-4; 9 nucleotides align to TRBD1. CDR1 and CDR2 from the germline V gene are SGHTA and FQGNSA. V dropped 4 bases and J dropped 1; count of bases not matched to a gene: 11. The CDR3 has 18 residues.

About this clone itself: The germline gene is not matched at one end of the junction; a read error may be the cause. V is TRBV6-1 and J is TRBJ2-3, with 16 positions matching TRBD2. This CDR3 has 18 residues. Per germline, CDR1 MNHNS and CDR2 SASEGT. The CDR3 bases are TGTGCTAGCAGTGCGGCCGGGACTAGCGGGAGGGCCCCAGATACGCAGTATTTT. It codes for CASSAAGTSGRAPDTQYF.